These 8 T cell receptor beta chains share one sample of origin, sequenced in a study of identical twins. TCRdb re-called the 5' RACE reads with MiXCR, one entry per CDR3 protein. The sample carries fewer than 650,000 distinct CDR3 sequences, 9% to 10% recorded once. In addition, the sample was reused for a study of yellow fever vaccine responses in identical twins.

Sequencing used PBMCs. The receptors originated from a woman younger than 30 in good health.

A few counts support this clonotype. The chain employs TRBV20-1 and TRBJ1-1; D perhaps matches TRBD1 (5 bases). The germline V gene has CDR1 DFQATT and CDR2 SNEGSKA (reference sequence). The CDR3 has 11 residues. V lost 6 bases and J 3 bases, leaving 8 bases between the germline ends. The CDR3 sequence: CSAARDTEAFF. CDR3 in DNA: TGCAGTGCGGCCAGGGACACTGAAGCTTTCTTT.

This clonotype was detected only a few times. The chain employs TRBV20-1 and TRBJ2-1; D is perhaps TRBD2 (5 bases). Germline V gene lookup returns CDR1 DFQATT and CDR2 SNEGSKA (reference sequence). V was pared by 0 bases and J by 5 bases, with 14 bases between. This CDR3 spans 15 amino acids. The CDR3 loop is CSARDWEMVDNEQFF. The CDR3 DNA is TGCAGTGCTAGAGATTGGGAGATGGTGGACAATGAGCAGTTCTTC.

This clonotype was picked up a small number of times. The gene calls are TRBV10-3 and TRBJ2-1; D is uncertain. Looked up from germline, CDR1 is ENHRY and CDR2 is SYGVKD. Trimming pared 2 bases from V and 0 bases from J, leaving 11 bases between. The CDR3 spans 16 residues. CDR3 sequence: CAISEIDNPSYNEQFF. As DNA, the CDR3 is TGTGCCATCAGTGAGATTGACAATCCCTCCTACAATGAGCAGTTCTTC.

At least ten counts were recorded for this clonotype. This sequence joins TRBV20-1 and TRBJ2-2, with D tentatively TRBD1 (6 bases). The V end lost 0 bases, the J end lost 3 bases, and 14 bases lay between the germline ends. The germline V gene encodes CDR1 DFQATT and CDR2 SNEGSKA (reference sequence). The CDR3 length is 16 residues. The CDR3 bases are TGCAGTGCTAGAGATCGGGACAAACCCTACACCGGGGAGCTGTTTTTT. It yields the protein CSARDRDKPYTGELFF.

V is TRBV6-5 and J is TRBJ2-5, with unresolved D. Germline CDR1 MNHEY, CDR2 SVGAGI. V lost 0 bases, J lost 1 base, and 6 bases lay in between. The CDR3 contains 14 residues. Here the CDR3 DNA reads TGTGCCAGCAGTTACTCGACCCTCCAAGAGACCCAGTACTTC. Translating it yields CASSYSTLQETQYF.

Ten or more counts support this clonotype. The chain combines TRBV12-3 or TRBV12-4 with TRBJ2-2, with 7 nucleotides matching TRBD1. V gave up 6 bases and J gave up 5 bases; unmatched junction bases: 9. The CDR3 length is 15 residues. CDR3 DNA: TGTGCCAGCAGCAAGACAGGGATAGGGACCGGGGAGCTGTTTTTT. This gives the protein CASSKTGIGTGELFF.

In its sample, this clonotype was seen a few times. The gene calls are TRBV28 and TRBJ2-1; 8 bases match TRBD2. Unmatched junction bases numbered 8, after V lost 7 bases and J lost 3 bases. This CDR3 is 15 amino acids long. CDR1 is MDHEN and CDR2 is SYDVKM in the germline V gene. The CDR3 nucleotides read TGTGCCAGCAAGGGGCGGGGGGACTTCTACAATGAGCAGTTCTTC. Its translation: CASKGRGDFYNEQFF.

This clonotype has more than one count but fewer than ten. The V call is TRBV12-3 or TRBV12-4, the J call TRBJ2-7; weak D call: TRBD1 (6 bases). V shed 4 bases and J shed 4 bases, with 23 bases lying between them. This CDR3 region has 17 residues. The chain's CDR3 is CASSSYPVGDRMYEQYF. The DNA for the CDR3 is TGTGCCAGCAGTTCCTATCCTGTGGGCGACAGGATGTACGAGCAGTACTTC.